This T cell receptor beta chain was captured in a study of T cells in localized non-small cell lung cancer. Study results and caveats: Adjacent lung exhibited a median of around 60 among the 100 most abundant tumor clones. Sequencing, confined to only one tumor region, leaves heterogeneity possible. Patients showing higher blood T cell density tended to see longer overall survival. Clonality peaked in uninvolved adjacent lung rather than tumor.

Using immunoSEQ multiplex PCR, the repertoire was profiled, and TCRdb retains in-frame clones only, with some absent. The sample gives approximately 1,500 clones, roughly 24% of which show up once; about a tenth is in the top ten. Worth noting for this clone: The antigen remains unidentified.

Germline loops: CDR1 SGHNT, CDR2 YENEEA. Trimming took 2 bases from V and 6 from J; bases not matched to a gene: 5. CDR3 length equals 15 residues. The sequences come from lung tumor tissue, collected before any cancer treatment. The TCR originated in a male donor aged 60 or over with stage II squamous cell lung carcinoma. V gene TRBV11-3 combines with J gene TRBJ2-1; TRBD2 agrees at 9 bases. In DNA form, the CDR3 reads TGTGCCAGCAGCTTACTAGCGGGAAGGAGCAATGAGCAGTTCTTC. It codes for CASSLLAGRSNEQFF.